The entry that follows covers one TCR beta chain sequence. Its antigen is currently unknown. The data were obtained in a study of cytomegalovirus exposure and HLA in healthy donors. General study points: Beyond CMV serostatus, there was no information to go on about immune exposure. Accurate predictions that matched the HLA-A and HLA-B alleles of most subjects were reportedly made from TCR beta sequences.

The PCR was carried out with 60 Vbeta primers and 13 Jbeta primers. Clones were read by immunoSEQ multiplex PCR, and TCRdb kept only the in-frame ones, dropping some. Its clone listing holds 150,000 to 200,000 clones. The sequenced sample was PBMCs. This TCR derives from an older woman in good health and CMV-seronegative.

CDR3 loop: CASSTPTGLADSSYNEQFF. CDR3 coding DNA: TGTGCCAGCAGCACACCCACCGGACTAGCAGATAGCTCCTACAATGAGCAGTTCTTC. J is TRBJ2-1 and V is TRBV9; 8 nucleotides line up with TRBD2. CDR1 is SGDLS, CDR2 YYNGEE, per germline. This CDR3 comprises 19 residues. Unmatched junction bases numbered 15, after V lost 4 bases and J lost 0 bases.